This TCR beta chain was sequenced for a study of cytomegalovirus exposure and HLA in healthy donors. Study at large: Of several hundred genotyped donors, more than 70% clustered with self-reported Caucasian donors. Overall study findings and caveats: Productive status was seen about 87% or about 30% of the time for most TCR beta V segments in an earlier analysis.

Primers for the PCR totalled 60 Vbeta and 13 Jbeta. TCRdb's table, derived via immunoSEQ multiplex PCR, lists solely in-frame clones and lacks some. The data contain about 170,000 clones, 75% to 90% of them seen just once; the ten biggest clones take up under 3%. As for this clone: No antigen is known for it.

CDR3 length: 17 amino acids. Germline lookup yields CDR1 LNHDA and CDR2 SQIVND (reference sequence). Trimming shortened V by 5 bases and J by 2 bases, and 19 bases separated the two germline ends. Input material: PBMCs. This clonotype originated in a male donor in good health and CMV-seronegative. This chain joins TRBV19 and TRBJ1-5; D remains unclear. CDR3 sequence (DNA): TGTGCCAGTAGTCCACGGGATATCAGCCCGGGCAATCAGCCCCAGCATTTT. Amino acids: CASSPRDISPGNQPQHF.